The rows below give T cell receptor beta chains drawn from one sample of a study of T-cell memory formation after mild COVID-19. TCRdb fed the 5' RACE reads into MiXCR, producing one record per CDR3 protein. The sample holds hundreds of thousands of distinct CDR3 sequences; 20% to 25% are singletons and the top ten take around 9.5%. Sequencing input: PBMCs or a T cell subset sorted from them (not recorded which). These receptors originate from an adult woman who had mild COVID-19 (a few samples of this study predate the infection). Cell type and time point are not known. Both conserved end residues are part of each CDR3. The order of the fields is clone size, D gene, J gene, V gene, CDR3 protein, CDR3 DNA. The D gene is left open where the match is weak. Clone size, where shown, is once, few, many, or a class for clones that have expanded.

abundance: -
d_gene: -
j_gene: TRBJ2-1
v_gene: TRBV5-1
CDR3aa: CASSLASVYNEQFF
CDR3nt: TGCGCCAGCAGCTTGGCGTCAGTGTACAATGAGCAGTTCTTC

abundance: few
d_gene: -
j_gene: TRBJ1-2
v_gene: TRBV5-1
CDR3aa: CASSFYRDSYGYTF
CDR3nt: TGCGCCAGCAGCTTCTACAGGGACTCCTATGGCTACACCTTC

abundance: -
d_gene: -
j_gene: TRBJ1-1
v_gene: TRBV6-5
CDR3aa: CASSDGMGAFF
CDR3nt: TGTGCCAGCAGTGATGGCATGGGAGCTTTCTTT

abundance: -
d_gene: -
j_gene: TRBJ2-2
v_gene: TRBV24-1
CDR3aa: CATSDRDTNTGELFF
CDR3nt: TGTGCCACCAGTGACAGGGACACCAACACCGGGGAGCTGTTTTTT

abundance: -
d_gene: TRBD2
j_gene: TRBJ2-1
v_gene: TRBV11-3
CDR3aa: CASSLFSGGAYNEQFF
CDR3nt: TGTGCCAGCAGCTTATTTTCGGGGGGGGCTTACAATGAGCAGTTCTTC

abundance: few
d_gene: TRBD2
j_gene: TRBJ2-3
v_gene: TRBV29-1
CDR3aa: CSVATRGGPADTQYF
CDR3nt: TGCAGCGTTGCGACTCGCGGGGGGCCGGCAGATACGCAGTATTTT

abundance: -
d_gene: TRBD2
j_gene: TRBJ2-1
v_gene: TRBV4-1
CDR3aa: CASRGLAGGPNEQFF
CDR3nt: TGCGCCAGCAGGGGACTAGCGGGGGGGCCGAATGAGCAGTTCTTC

abundance: few
d_gene: TRBD2
j_gene: TRBJ2-1
v_gene: TRBV7-2
CDR3aa: CASSLTSGNYNEQFF
CDR3nt: TGTGCCAGCAGCTTAACTAGCGGGAACTACAATGAGCAGTTCTTC

abundance: few
d_gene: TRBD2
j_gene: TRBJ2-7
v_gene: TRBV12-3/TRBV12-4
CDR3aa: CASSHPGLAHYEQYF
CDR3nt: TGTGCCAGCAGTCACCCGGGACTAGCGCATTACGAGCAGTACTTC

abundance: many
d_gene: -
j_gene: TRBJ2-7
v_gene: TRBV7-2
CDR3aa: CASSLGPSRVGEQYF
CDR3nt: TGTGCCAGCAGCTTAGGCCCGTCGAGGGTCGGCGAGCAGTACTTC

abundance: few
d_gene: -
j_gene: TRBJ2-3
v_gene: TRBV24-1
CDR3aa: CATSAQGGWDTQYF
CDR3nt: TGTGCCACCAGTGCCCAGGGGGGCTGGGATACGCAGTATTTT

abundance: few
d_gene: -
j_gene: TRBJ1-2
v_gene: TRBV24-1
CDR3aa: CATSEAPVSYGYTF
CDR3nt: TGTGCCACCAGTGAGGCGCCAGTCAGCTATGGCTACACCTTC

abundance: few
d_gene: -
j_gene: TRBJ2-1
v_gene: TRBV5-1
CDR3aa: CASSLRGASYNEQFF
CDR3nt: TGCGCCAGCAGCTTGAGGGGGGCCTCCTACAATGAGCAGTTCTTC

abundance: few
d_gene: -
j_gene: TRBJ2-1
v_gene: TRBV7-9
CDR3aa: CASRPGGEDEQFF
CDR3nt: TGTGCCAGCAGGCCCGGGGGAGAAGATGAGCAGTTCTTC

abundance: -
d_gene: TRBD1
j_gene: TRBJ2-5
v_gene: TRBV7-9
CDR3aa: CASSDRVYQETQYF
CDR3nt: TGTGCCAGCAGCGACAGGGTGTACCAAGAGACCCAGTACTTC

abundance: many
d_gene: -
j_gene: TRBJ2-3
v_gene: TRBV5-1
CDR3aa: CASSLGAERAVAADTQYF
CDR3nt: TGCGCCAGCAGCTTGGGTGCAGAACGGGCAGTCGCGGCAGATACGCAGTATTTT

abundance: few
d_gene: -
j_gene: TRBJ2-7
v_gene: TRBV7-2
CDR3aa: CASSLDYGMAREQYF
CDR3nt: TGTGCCAGCAGCTTAGATTACGGGATGGCGCGCGAGCAGTACTTC

abundance: -
d_gene: -
j_gene: TRBJ2-3
v_gene: TRBV10-3
CDR3aa: CAISDPGTSTDTQYF
CDR3nt: TGTGCCATCAGTGACCCCGGGACTAGCACAGATACGCAGTATTTT

abundance: -
d_gene: -
j_gene: TRBJ2-1
v_gene: TRBV19
CDR3aa: CASSPGGHSYNEQFF
CDR3nt: TGTGCCAGTAGTCCGGGGGGCCACTCCTACAATGAGCAGTTCTTC

abundance: few
d_gene: TRBD2
j_gene: TRBJ2-7
v_gene: TRBV12-3/TRBV12-4
CDR3aa: CASSPGLAGRQTKYEQYF
CDR3nt: TGTGCCAGCAGTCCGGGACTAGCGGGGCGGCAAACAAAATACGAGCAGTACTTC

abundance: -
d_gene: TRBD2
j_gene: TRBJ2-3
v_gene: TRBV13
CDR3aa: CASSEGTSGSTDTQYF
CDR3nt: TGTGCCAGCAGCGAAGGGACTAGCGGAAGCACAGATACGCAGTATTTT

abundance: -
d_gene: TRBD1
j_gene: TRBJ2-1
v_gene: TRBV5-1
CDR3aa: CASSSGTVVNEQFF
CDR3nt: TGCGCCAGCAGCTCCGGGACAGTAGTCAATGAGCAGTTCTTC

abundance: many
d_gene: -
j_gene: TRBJ1-4
v_gene: TRBV6-5
CDR3aa: CASSPGRINEKLFF
CDR3nt: TGTGCCAGCAGTCCTGGACGGATTAATGAAAAACTGTTTTTT

abundance: -
d_gene: TRBD1
j_gene: TRBJ1-2
v_gene: TRBV20-1
CDR3aa: CSAAGTGDTF
CDR3nt: TGCAGTGCTGCCGGGACAGGGGACACCTTC

abundance: few
d_gene: TRBD1
j_gene: TRBJ2-7
v_gene: TRBV5-1
CDR3aa: CASSLVGTGSYEQYF
CDR3nt: TGCGCCAGCAGCTTGGTCGGGACAGGCTCCTACGAGCAGTACTTC

abundance: many
d_gene: -
j_gene: TRBJ1-5
v_gene: TRBV30
CDR3aa: CAWSVYNQPQHF
CDR3nt: TGTGCCTGGAGTGTATATAATCAGCCCCAGCATTTT

abundance: many
d_gene: TRBD1
j_gene: TRBJ2-2
v_gene: TRBV27
CDR3aa: CASSEPDRANTGELFF
CDR3nt: TGTGCCAGCTCCGAACCGGACAGGGCGAACACCGGGGAGCTGTTTTTT

abundance: -
d_gene: TRBD1
j_gene: TRBJ2-3
v_gene: TRBV3-1
CDR3aa: CASAGTGGRDTQYF
CDR3nt: TGTGCCAGCGCCGGGACAGGGGGCAGAGATACGCAGTATTTT

abundance: -
d_gene: -
j_gene: TRBJ1-1
v_gene: TRBV7-9
CDR3aa: CASSLQGATVTEAFF
CDR3nt: TGTGCCAGCAGCTTACAGGGCGCGACGGTCACTGAAGCTTTCTTT

abundance: -
d_gene: TRBD1
j_gene: TRBJ1-5
v_gene: TRBV5-6
CDR3aa: CASSQLDRGDQPQHF
CDR3nt: TGTGCCAGCAGCCAATTGGACAGGGGTGATCAGCCCCAGCATTTT

abundance: -
d_gene: TRBD1
j_gene: TRBJ2-2
v_gene: TRBV3-1
CDR3aa: CASSQEVWDRANTGELFF
CDR3nt: TGTGCCAGCAGCCAAGAGGTCTGGGACAGGGCGAACACCGGGGAGCTGTTTTTT

abundance: few
d_gene: -
j_gene: TRBJ2-2
v_gene: TRBV6-5
CDR3aa: CASSYSNSRWNTGELFF
CDR3nt: TGTGCCAGCAGTTACTCGAACAGCCGGTGGAACACCGGGGAGCTGTTTTTT

abundance: few
d_gene: -
j_gene: TRBJ1-1
v_gene: TRBV20-1
CDR3aa: CSARGGYDTEAFF
CDR3nt: TGCAGTGCTAGGGGGGGCTATGACACTGAAGCTTTCTTT

abundance: -
d_gene: TRBD1
j_gene: TRBJ1-5
v_gene: TRBV24-1
CDR3aa: CATSRPQQGGQPQHF
CDR3nt: TGTGCCACCAGTCGCCCACAACAGGGGGGTCAGCCCCAGCATTTT

abundance: few
d_gene: TRBD1
j_gene: TRBJ2-7
v_gene: TRBV2
CDR3aa: CASSVGPGQGSYEQYF
CDR3nt: TGTGCCAGCAGTGTTGGCCCGGGACAGGGATCCTACGAGCAGTACTTC

abundance: -
d_gene: -
j_gene: TRBJ2-1
v_gene: TRBV4-1
CDR3aa: CASSQLRTYNEQFF
CDR3nt: TGCGCCAGCAGCCAACTACGAACCTACAATGAGCAGTTCTTC

abundance: -
d_gene: TRBD1
j_gene: TRBJ2-7
v_gene: TRBV29-1
CDR3aa: CSVGQRDRVHEQYF
CDR3nt: TGCAGCGTTGGGCAACGGGACAGGGTCCACGAGCAGTACTTC

abundance: -
d_gene: TRBD2
j_gene: TRBJ2-3
v_gene: TRBV5-1
CDR3aa: CASIRQQGGGAPDTQYF
CDR3nt: TGCGCCAGCATCCGTCAGCAAGGCGGGGGGGCGCCTGATACGCAGTATTTT

abundance: -
d_gene: -
j_gene: TRBJ2-3
v_gene: TRBV7-9
CDR3aa: CASSSNRDSPQYF
CDR3nt: TGTGCCAGCAGCTCCAACCGGGACTCCCCGCAGTATTTT

abundance: few
d_gene: TRBD2
j_gene: TRBJ2-1
v_gene: TRBV5-1
CDR3aa: CASSLEARRGADNEQFF
CDR3nt: TGCGCCAGCAGCTTGGAGGCGCGGCGGGGGGCCGACAATGAGCAGTTCTTC

abundance: -
d_gene: -
j_gene: TRBJ1-1
v_gene: TRBV25-1
CDR3aa: CASSDLGGPTEAFF
CDR3nt: TGTGCCAGCAGTGATCTAGGGGGGCCCACTGAAGCTTTCTTT

abundance: few
d_gene: -
j_gene: TRBJ1-1
v_gene: TRBV29-1
CDR3aa: CSGVGAEAFF
CDR3nt: TGCAGCGGGGTCGGGGCTGAAGCTTTCTTT

abundance: few
d_gene: -
j_gene: TRBJ2-7
v_gene: TRBV3-1
CDR3aa: CASSQRGTGLEQYF
CDR3nt: TGTGCCAGCAGCCAGAGGGGAACAGGGCTCGAGCAGTACTTC

abundance: -
d_gene: -
j_gene: TRBJ2-7
v_gene: TRBV5-5
CDR3aa: CASSQRTAFYEQYF
CDR3nt: TGTGCCAGCAGCCAGCGGACAGCCTTCTACGAGCAGTACTTC

abundance: many
d_gene: -
j_gene: TRBJ1-1
v_gene: TRBV12-3/TRBV12-4
CDR3aa: CATSPTPNTEAFF
CDR3nt: TGTGCCACCAGCCCAACCCCGAACACTGAAGCTTTCTTT

abundance: few
d_gene: -
j_gene: TRBJ1-4
v_gene: TRBV7-8
CDR3aa: CASSRSRAYTNEKLFF
CDR3nt: TGTGCCAGCAGCAGAAGCAGGGCGTATACTAATGAAAAACTGTTTTTT

abundance: -
d_gene: TRBD1
j_gene: TRBJ1-3
v_gene: TRBV11-2
CDR3aa: CASSLRTGAHSSGNTIYF
CDR3nt: TGTGCCAGCAGCCTTCGGACAGGGGCACATTCCTCTGGAAACACCATATATTTT

abundance: -
d_gene: -
j_gene: TRBJ2-7
v_gene: TRBV10-3
CDR3aa: CAISEHLGAEQYF
CDR3nt: TGTGCCATCAGTGAGCACTTGGGAGCCGAGCAGTACTTC